This TCR beta chain stems from a study of blood T cell repertoires in COVID-19. With V trimmed by 0 bases and J by 8 bases, 13 bases remained unmatched. The length of the CDR3 is 17 residues. The germline V gene encodes CDR1 LGHNA and CDR2 YSLEER. Some clones are missing from TCRdb's copy, which holds only in-frame ones; the method was immunoSEQ multiplex PCR. The table records approximately 150,000 clones, 85% to 90% of them present only once. The sequence was obtained from a man in his forties or fifties who had recovered from COVID-19. This rearrangement joins TRBV4-3 to TRBJ2-1; 7 bases are a match to TRBD2. The sample comprised peripheral blood. CDR3 nucleotides: TGCGCCAGCAGCCAAGAGCCCCCCTCCGGGGGGAGGTATGAGCAGTTCTTC. Amino acids: CASSQEPPSGGRYEQFF.